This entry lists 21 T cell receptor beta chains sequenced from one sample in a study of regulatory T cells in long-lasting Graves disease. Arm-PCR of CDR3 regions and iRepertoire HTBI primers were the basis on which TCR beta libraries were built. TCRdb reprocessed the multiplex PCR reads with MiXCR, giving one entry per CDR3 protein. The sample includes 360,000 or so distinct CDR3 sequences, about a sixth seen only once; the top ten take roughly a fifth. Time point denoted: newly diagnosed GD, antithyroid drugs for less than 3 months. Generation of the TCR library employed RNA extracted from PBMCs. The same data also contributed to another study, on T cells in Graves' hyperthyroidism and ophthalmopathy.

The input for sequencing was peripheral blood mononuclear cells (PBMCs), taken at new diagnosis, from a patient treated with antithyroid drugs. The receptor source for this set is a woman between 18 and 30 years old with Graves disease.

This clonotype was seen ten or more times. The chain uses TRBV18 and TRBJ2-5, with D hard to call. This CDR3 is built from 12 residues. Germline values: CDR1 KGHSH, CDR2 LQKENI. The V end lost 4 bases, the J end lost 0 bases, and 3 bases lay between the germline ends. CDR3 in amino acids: CASSQYQETQYF. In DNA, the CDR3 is TGTGCCAGCTCACAGTACCAAGAGACCCAGTACTTC. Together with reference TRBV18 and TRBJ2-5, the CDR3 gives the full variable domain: NAGVMQNPRHLVRRRGQEARLRCSPMKGHSHVYWYRQLPEEGLKFMVYLQKENIIDESGMPKERFSAEFPKEGPSILRIQQVVRGDSAAYFCASSQYQETQYFGPGTRLLVL.

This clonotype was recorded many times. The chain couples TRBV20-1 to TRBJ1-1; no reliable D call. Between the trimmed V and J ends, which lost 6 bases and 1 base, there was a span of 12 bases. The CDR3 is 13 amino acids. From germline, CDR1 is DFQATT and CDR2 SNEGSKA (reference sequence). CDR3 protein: CSARQVRNTEAFF. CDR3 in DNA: TGCAGTGCCAGGCAGGTCAGGAACACTGAAGCTTTCTTT.

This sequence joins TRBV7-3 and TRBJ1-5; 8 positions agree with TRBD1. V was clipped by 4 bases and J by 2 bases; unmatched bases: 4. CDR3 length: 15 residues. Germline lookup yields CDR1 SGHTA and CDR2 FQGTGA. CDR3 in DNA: TGTGCCAGCAGCTCGCCGACAGGGGGCAATCAGCCCCAGCATTTT. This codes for CASSSPTGGNQPQHF.

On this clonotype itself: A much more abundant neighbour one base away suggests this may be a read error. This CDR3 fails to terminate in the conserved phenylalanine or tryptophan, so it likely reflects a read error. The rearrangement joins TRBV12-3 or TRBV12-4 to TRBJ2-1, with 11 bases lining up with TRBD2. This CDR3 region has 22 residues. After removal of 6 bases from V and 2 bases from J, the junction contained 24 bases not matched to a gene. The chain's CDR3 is CASRTRTSGRKIREITYNEQFL. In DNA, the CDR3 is TGTGCCAGCAGAACAAGGACTAGCGGGCGCAAGATACGAGAGATAACCTACAATGAGCAGTTCCTC.

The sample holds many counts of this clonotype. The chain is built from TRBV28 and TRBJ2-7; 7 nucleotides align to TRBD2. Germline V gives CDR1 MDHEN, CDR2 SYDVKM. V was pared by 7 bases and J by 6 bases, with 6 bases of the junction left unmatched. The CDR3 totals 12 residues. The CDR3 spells CASNSGGGEQYF. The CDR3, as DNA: TGTGCCAGCAATTCGGGGGGAGGCGAGCAGTACTTC.

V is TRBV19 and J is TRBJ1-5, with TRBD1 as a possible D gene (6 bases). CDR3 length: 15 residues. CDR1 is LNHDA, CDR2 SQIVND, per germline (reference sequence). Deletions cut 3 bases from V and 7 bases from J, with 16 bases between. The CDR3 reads CASSIGGHSSQPQHF. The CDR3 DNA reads TGTGCCAGTAGTATCGGGGGCCACAGTAGCCAGCCCCAGCATTTT.

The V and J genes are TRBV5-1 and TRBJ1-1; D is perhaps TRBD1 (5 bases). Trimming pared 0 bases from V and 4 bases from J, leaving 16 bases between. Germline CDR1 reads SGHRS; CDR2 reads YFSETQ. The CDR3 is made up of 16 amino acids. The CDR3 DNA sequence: TGCGCCAGCAGCTTGGCCGGGGAGGGGTCGTCCACTGAAGCTTTCTTT. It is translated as CASSLAGEGSSTEAFF. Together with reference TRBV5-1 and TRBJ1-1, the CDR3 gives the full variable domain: KAGVTQTPRYLIKTRGQQVTLSCSPISGHRSVSWYQQTPGQGLQFLFEYFSETQRNKGNFPGRFSGRQFSNSRSEMNVSTLELGDSALYLCASSLAGEGSSTEAFFGQGTRLTVV.

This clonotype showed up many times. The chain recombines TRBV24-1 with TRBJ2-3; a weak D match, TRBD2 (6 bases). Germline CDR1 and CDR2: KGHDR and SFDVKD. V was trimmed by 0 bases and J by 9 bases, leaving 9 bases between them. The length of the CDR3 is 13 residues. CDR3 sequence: CATSDLTRGTQYF. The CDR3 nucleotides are TGTGCCACCAGTGATTTGACCCGGGGGACGCAGTATTTT.

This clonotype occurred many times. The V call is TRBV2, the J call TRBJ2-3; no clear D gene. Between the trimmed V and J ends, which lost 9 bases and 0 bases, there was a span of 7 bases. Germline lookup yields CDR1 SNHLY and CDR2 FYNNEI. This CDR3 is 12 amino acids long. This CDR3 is CASWISTDTQYF. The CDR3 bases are TGTGCCAGTTGGATTAGCACAGATACGCAGTATTTT.

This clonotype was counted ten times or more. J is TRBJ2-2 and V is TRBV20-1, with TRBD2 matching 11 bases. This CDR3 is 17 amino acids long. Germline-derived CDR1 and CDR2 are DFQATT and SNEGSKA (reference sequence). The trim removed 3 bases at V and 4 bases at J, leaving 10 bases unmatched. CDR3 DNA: TGCAGTGCTAGGCCGAGGGCTAGCGGGGGGCGCACCGGGGAGCTGTTTTTT. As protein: CSARPRASGGRTGELFF.

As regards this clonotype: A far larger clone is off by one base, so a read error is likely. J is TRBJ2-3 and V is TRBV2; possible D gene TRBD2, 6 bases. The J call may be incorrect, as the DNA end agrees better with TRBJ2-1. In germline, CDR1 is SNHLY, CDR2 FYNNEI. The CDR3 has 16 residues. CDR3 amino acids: CASSRRQSGSCNEQFF. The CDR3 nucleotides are TGTGCCAGCAGTAGACGACAGAGCGGGTCCTGCAATGAGCAGTTCTTC.

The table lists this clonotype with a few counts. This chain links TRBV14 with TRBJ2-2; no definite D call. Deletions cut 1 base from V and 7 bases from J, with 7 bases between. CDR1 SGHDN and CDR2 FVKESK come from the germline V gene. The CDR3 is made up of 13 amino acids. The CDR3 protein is CASSQGLIGELFF. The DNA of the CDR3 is TGTGCCAGCAGCCAAGGTCTAATCGGGGAGCTGTTTTTT.

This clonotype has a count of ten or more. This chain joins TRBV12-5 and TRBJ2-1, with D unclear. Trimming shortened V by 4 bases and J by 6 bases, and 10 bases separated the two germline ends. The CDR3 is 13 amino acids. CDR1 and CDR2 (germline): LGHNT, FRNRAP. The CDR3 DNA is TGTGCTAGTGGTTCCCAGACGGGCAATGAGCAGTTCTTC. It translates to CASGSQTGNEQFF.

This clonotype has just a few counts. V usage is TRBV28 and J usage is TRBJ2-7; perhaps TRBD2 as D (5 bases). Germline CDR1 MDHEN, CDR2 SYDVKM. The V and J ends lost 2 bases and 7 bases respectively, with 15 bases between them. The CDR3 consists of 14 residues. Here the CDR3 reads CASSLRAALGEQYF. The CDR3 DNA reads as TGTGCCAGCAGTTTAAGAGCGGCATTAGGGGAGCAGTACTTC. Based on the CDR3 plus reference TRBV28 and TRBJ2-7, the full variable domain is DVKVTQSSRYLVKRTGEKVFLECVQDMDHENMFWYRQDPGLGLRLIYFSYDVKMKEKGDIPEGYSVSREKKERFSLILESASTNQTSMYLCASSLRAALGEQYFGPGTRLTVT.

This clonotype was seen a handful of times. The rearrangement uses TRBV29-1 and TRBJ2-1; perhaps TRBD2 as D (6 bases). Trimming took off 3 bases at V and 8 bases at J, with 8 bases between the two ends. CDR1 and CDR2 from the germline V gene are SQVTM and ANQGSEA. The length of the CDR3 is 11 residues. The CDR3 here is CSVDREYEQFF. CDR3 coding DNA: TGCAGCGTTGATCGGGAGTATGAGCAGTTCTTC.

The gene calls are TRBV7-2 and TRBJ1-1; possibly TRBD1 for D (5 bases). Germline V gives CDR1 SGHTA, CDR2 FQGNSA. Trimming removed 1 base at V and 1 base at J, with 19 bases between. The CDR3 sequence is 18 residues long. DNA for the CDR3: TGTGCCAGCAGCTTAGAGGGGCTTCGGGCGGGCGCGAACACTGAAGCTTTCTTT. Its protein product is CASSLEGLRAGANTEAFF.

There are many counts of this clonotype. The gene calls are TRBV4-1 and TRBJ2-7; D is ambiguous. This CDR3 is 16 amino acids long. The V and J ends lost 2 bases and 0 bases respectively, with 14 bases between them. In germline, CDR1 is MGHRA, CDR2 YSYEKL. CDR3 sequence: CASSQPRRDISYEQYF. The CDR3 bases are TGCGCCAGCAGCCAACCCCGCCGCGACATCTCCTACGAGCAGTACTTC.

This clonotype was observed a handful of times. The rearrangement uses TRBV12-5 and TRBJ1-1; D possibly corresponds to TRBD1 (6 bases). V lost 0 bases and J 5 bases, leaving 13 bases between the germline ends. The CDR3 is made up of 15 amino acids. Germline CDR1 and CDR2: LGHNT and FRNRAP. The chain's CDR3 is CASGLVLQGGTEAFF. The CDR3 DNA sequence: TGTGCTAGTGGTTTGGTACTACAGGGTGGGACTGAAGCTTTCTTT.

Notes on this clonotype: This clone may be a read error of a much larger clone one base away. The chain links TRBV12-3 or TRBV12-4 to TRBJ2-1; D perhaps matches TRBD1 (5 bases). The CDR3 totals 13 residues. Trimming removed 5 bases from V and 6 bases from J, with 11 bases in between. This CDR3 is CASSGAAPNEQFF. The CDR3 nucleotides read TGTGCCAGCAGTGGGGCAGCCCCCAATGAGCAGTTCTTC.

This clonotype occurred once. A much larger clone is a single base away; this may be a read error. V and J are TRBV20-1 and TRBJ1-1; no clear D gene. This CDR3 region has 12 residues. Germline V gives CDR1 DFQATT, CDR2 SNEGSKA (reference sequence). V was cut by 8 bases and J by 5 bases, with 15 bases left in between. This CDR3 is CSPWQEGTEAFF. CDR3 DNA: TGCAGTCCCTGGCAGGAGGGAACTGAAGCTTTCTTT.

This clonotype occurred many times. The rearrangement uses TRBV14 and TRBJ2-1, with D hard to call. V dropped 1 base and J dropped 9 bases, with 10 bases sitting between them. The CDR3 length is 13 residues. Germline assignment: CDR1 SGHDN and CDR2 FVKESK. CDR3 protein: CASSQVGSGEQFF. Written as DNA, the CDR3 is TGTGCCAGCAGCCAAGTAGGGTCGGGTGAGCAGTTCTTC. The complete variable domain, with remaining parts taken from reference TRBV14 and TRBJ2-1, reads EAGVTQFPSHSVIEKGQTVTLRCDPISGHDNLYWYRRVMGKEIKFLLHFVKESKQDESGMPNNRFLAERTGGTYSTLKVQPAELEDSGVYFCASSQVGSGEQFFGPGTRLTVL.